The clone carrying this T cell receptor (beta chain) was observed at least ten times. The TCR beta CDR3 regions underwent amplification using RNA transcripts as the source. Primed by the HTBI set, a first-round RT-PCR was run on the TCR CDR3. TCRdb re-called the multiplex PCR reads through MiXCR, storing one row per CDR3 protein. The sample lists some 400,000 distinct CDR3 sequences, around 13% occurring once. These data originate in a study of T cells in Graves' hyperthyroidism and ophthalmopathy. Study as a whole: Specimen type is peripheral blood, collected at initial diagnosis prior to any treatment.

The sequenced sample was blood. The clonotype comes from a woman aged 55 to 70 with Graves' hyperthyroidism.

The CDR3 region is CASSPRGGQGARGYTF. In DNA, the CDR3 is TGTGCCAGCAGTCCCCGGGGGGGACAGGGGGCACGGGGCTACACCTTC. The chain has TRBV2 and TRBJ1-2; TRBD1 matches at 12 bases. CDR1 and CDR2 (germline): SNHLY, FYNNEI. The CDR3 consists of 16 residues. With V trimmed by 5 bases and J by 8 bases, 12 bases remained unmatched. Full variable domain (rest looked up from reference TRBV2 and TRBJ1-2): EPEVTQTPSHQVTQMGQEVILRCVPISNHLYFYWYRQILGQKVEFLVSFYNNEISEKSEIFDDQFSVERPDGSNFTLKIRSTKLEDSAMYFCASSPRGGQGARGYTFGSGTRLTVV.